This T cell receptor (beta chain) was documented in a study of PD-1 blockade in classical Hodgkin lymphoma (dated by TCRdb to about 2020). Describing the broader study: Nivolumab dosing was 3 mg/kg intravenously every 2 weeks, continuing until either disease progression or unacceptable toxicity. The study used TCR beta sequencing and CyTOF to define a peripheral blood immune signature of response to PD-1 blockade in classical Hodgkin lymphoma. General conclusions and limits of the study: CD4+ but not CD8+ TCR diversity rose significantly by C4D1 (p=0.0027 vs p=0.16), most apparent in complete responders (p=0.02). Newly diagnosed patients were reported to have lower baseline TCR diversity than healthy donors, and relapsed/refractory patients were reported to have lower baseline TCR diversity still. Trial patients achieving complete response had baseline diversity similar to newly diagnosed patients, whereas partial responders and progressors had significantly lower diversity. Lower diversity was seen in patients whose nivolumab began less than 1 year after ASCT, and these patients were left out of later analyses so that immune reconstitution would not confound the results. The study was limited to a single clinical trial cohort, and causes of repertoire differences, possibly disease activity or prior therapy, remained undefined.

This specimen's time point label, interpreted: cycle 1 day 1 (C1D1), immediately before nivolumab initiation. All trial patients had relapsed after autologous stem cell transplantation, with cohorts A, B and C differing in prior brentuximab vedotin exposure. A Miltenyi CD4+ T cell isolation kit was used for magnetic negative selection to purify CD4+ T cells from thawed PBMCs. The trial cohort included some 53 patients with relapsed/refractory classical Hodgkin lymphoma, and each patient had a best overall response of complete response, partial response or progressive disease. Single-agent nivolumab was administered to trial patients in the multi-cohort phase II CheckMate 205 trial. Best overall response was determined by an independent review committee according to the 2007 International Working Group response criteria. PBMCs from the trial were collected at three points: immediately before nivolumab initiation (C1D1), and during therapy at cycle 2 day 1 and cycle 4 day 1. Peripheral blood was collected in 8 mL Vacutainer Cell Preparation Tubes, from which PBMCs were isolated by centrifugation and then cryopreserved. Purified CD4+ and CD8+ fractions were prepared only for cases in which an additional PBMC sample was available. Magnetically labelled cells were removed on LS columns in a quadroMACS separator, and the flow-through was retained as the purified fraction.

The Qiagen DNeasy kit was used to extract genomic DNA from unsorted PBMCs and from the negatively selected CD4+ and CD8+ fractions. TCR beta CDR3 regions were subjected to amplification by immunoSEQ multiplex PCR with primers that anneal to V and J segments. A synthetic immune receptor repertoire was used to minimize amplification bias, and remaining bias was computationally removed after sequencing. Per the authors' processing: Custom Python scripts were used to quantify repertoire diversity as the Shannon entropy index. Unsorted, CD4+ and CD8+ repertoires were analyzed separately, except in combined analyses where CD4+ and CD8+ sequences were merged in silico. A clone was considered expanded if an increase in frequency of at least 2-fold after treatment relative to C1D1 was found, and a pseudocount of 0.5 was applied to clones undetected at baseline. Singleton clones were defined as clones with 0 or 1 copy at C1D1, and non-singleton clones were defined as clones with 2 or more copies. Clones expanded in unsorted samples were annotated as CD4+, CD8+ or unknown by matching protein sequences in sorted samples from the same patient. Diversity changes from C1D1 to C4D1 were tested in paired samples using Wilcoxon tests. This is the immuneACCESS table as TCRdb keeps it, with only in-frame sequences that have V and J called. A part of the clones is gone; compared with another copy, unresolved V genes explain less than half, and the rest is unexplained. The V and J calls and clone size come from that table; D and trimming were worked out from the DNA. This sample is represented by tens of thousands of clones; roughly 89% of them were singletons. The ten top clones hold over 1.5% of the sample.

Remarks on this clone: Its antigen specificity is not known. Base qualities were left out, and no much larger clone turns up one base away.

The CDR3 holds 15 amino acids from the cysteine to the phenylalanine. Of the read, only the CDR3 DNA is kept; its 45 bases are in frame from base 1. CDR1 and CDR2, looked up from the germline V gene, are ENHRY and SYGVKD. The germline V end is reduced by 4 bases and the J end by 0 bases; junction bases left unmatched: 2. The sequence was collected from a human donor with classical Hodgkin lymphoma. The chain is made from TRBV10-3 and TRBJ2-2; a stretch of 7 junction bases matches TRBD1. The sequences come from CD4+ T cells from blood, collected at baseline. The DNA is TGTGCCATCAGTGTAGGACAGGCGAACACCGGGGAGCTGTTTTTT. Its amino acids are CAISVGQANTGELFF.